Listed here are 17 T cell receptor beta chains from one sample, sequenced in a study of cytomegalovirus exposure and HLA in healthy donors. Sequencing was performed with immunoSEQ multiplex PCR; in TCRdb, only in-frame clones are kept and a portion is missing. This table has about 140,000 clones, 85% to 90% appearing once. The sequenced sample was PBMCs. These receptors all come from a woman under 30 in good health and CMV-seropositive.

The genes are TRBV6-1 and TRBJ2-4, with 9 bases lining up with TRBD1. J was trimmed by 1 base and V by 2 bases; bases with no gene match: 3. Germline V gives CDR1 MNHNS, CDR2 SASEGT. This CDR3 comprises 16 residues. The CDR3 coding sequence is TGTGCCAGCAGTGAAAAAGACAGGGGGGCCAAAAACATTCAGTACTTC. It encodes CASSEKDRGAKNIQYF.

This clone was observed a few times. The chain couples TRBV11-2 to TRBJ2-7; maybe TRBD1 (5 bases). V was trimmed by 2 bases and J by 3 bases, leaving 14 bases between them. This CDR3 is 15 amino acids long. In germline, CDR1 is SGHAT, CDR2 FQNNGV. CDR3 in DNA: TGTGCCAGCAGCTTACGCGAAGAAGGGGTCTACGAGCAGTACTTC. Translation gives CASSLREEGVYEQYF.

This chain joins TRBV19 and TRBJ1-2; D ambiguous. The V end was cut by 7 bases, the J end by 4 bases, with 22 bases between. This CDR3 is built from 16 residues. In germline, CDR1 is LNHDA, CDR2 SQIVND (reference sequence). CDR3 in amino acids: CASTPDGRKEGYGYTF. Here the CDR3 DNA reads TGTGCCAGTACCCCCGACGGACGGAAGGAGGGCTATGGCTACACCTTC.

The chain is built from TRBV30 and TRBJ2-3; D might be TRBD1 (6 bases). This CDR3 comprises 16 residues. The germline V gene encodes CDR1 GTSNPN and CDR2 SVGIG (reference sequence). V lost 0 bases and J lost 2, with 15 bases in between. As DNA, the CDR3 is TGTGCCTGGAGTGTGTGGGCAGGGGATAACACAGATACGCAGTATTTT. It codes for CAWSVWAGDNTDTQYF.

The V and J genes are TRBV29-1 and TRBJ2-5; D call uncertain. Germline V lookup: CDR1 SQVTM, CDR2 ANQGSEA. The CDR3 is 11 amino acids. Trimming shortened V by 7 bases and J by 4 bases, and 10 bases separated the two germline ends. The chain's CDR3 is CSGGTTETQYF. CDR3 in DNA: TGCAGCGGAGGCACTACAGAGACCCAGTACTTC.

This chain connects TRBV5-1 to TRBJ2-5; D is possibly TRBD2 (6 bases). The germline gives CDR1 SGHRS, CDR2 YFSETQ. Between the trimmed V and J ends, which lost 0 bases and 4 bases, there was a span of 16 bases. This CDR3 spans 16 amino acids. In nucleotides, the CDR3 is TGCGCCAGCAGCTTGGAAGGGACTGTACTCTTAGAGACCCAGTACTTC. This sequence encodes CASSLEGTVLLETQYF.

This chain joins TRBV6-5 and TRBJ1-5; TRBD1 agrees at 7 bases. Germline lookup yields CDR1 MNHEY and CDR2 SVGAGI. The length of the CDR3 is 15 residues. Trimming at V came to 6 bases and at J to 10 bases, leaving 15 bases not matched to a gene. CDR3 bases: TGTGCCAGCAGGCAGACAGGGATCTTCCTGGAACCCCAGCATTTT. Translated, it gives CASRQTGIFLEPQHF.

This chain links TRBV28 with TRBJ1-1; no reliable D call. V was clipped by 1 base and J by 4 bases, with 4 bases between them. From germline, CDR1 is MDHEN and CDR2 SYDVKM. This CDR3 is 12 amino acids long. The CDR3 loop reads CASSLSSTEAFF. DNA of the CDR3: TGTGCCAGCAGTTTATCGTCCACTGAAGCTTTCTTT. The variable domain in full, with the rest retrieved from reference TRBV28 and TRBJ1-1, is DVKVTQSSRYLVKRTGEKVFLECVQDMDHENMFWYRQDPGLGLRLIYFSYDVKMKEKGDIPEGYSVSREKKERFSLILESASTNQTSMYLCASSLSSTEAFFGQGTRLTVV.

The J gene is TRBJ2-1, the V gene TRBV9, with 8 bases matching TRBD1. CDR1 and CDR2 (germline): SGDLS, YYNGEE. V trimming: 3 bases; J trimming: 5 bases; junction bases outside the gene matches: 1. This CDR3 contains 13 residues. CDR3 in amino acids: CASSGTGNNEQFF. Written as DNA, the CDR3 is TGTGCCAGCAGCGGGACAGGGAACAATGAGCAGTTCTTC.

CDR3 in amino acids: CATRYEASGSYEQYF. The CDR3, as DNA: TGTGCCACCCGCTATGAAGCTAGTGGGTCCTACGAGCAGTACTTC. This chain links TRBV6-1 with TRBJ2-7; D not certain. This CDR3 region has 15 residues. In germline, CDR1 is MNHNS, CDR2 SASEGT. V lost 10 bases to trimming and J lost 1 base, with 20 bases between them.

The chain employs TRBV7-2 and TRBJ2-5, with TRBD1 identical over 9 bases. The CDR3 contains 15 residues. The germline V gene encodes CDR1 SGHTA and CDR2 FQGNSA. V dropped 1 base and J dropped 6; count of bases not matched to a gene: 6. The CDR3 reads CASSLGQGGSKTQYF. The CDR3, as DNA: TGTGCCAGCAGCTTAGGACAGGGGGGTTCCAAGACCCAGTACTTC.

The chain is built from TRBV27 and TRBJ1-5; the match to TRBD1 covers 8 bases. The CDR3 runs to 16 residues. Trimming cost V 4 bases and J 0 bases; bases outside gene matches: 5. Germline V lookup: CDR1 MNHEY, CDR2 SMNVEV (reference sequence). The DNA for the CDR3 is TGTGCCAGCAGTTATCCTCAGGGGGCTAGCAATCAGCCCCAGCATTTT. Its protein product is CASSYPQGASNQPQHF.

CDR3 residues: CASSTTRQGASNTIYF. As DNA, the CDR3 is TGTGCCAGTAGTACAACACGACAGGGGGCGAGTAACACCATATATTTT. The chain couples TRBV19 to TRBJ1-3, with TRBD1 identical over 10 bases. The CDR3 totals 16 residues. The ends lost 4 bases at V and 7 bases at J; junction bases unmatched: 10. Germline V gene data show CDR1 as LNHDA and CDR2 as SQIVND (reference sequence).

The J gene is TRBJ2-7, the V gene TRBV19; D may be TRBD1 (6 bases). Germline V gene data show CDR1 as LNHDA and CDR2 as SQIVND (reference sequence). The germline V and J ends were trimmed by 5 bases and 5 bases, with 13 bases remaining between them. The CDR3 contains 13 residues. CDR3 nucleotide sequence: TGTGCCAGTAGTCGGGCAGGGGTCCACGAGCAGTACTTC. Translating it yields CASSRAGVHEQYF.

The chain has TRBV28 and TRBJ1-2, with D uncertain. This CDR3 has 15 residues. V was shortened by 4 bases and J by 6 bases, with 18 bases between the two germline ends. The germline V gene has CDR1 MDHEN and CDR2 SYDVKM. The CDR3 coding sequence is TGTGCCAGCAGTTCGGGCCTTATGGGAGCAGATGGCTACACCTTC. Translation: CASSSGLMGADGYTF.

The V call is TRBV6-1, the J call TRBJ1-5; D gene uncertain. The germline gives CDR1 MNHNS, CDR2 SASEGT. The CDR3 runs to 14 residues. The V and J ends lost 1 base and 7 bases respectively, with 11 bases between them. In DNA, the CDR3 is TGTGCCAGCAGTGAAGACCCGCGGGAACAGCCCCAGCATTTT. Protein sequence: CASSEDPREQPQHF.

V usage is TRBV5-4 and J usage is TRBJ2-2; TRBD2 aligns across 7 bases. The CDR3 contains 18 residues. J lost 6 bases, V lost 6 bases, and 20 bases had no gene match. CDR1 is SGHNT, CDR2 YYREEE, per germline (reference sequence). The CDR3 bases are TGTGCCAGCACCTCTCGGGGTAGCGGGCCCCGCGGGGCCGGGGAGCTGTTTTTT. It encodes CASTSRGSGPRGAGELFF.